This is a list of T cell receptor beta chains from one sample in a study of control samples from healthy donors and cancer patients. TCRdb keeps only in-frame clones here, not all; method: immunoSEQ multiplex PCR. The repertoire holds roughly 70,000 clones, with about 87% as singletons. What was sequenced was blood. Receptors originate from a man aged 50 to 60 in good health. CDR3s include the opening cysteine and the closing phenylalanine or tryptophan. Fields, in order: J gene, D gene, V gene, clone size, CDR3 DNA, CDR3 protein. The D gene is left open where the match is weak. Rows give clone size only sometimes, using once, few, many, or a class for an expanded clone.

TRBJ1-5,-,TRBV10-3,-,TGTGCCATCAGTGGCGGGACAAGAGAATCAGCCCAGCATTTT,CAISGGTRESAQHF
TRBJ1-3,-,TRBV6-6,-,TGTGCCAGCAGTTACTCGAACGGGATCTCTGGAAACACCATATATTTT,CASSYSNGISGNTIYF
TRBJ2-5,-,TRBV1,-,TGCACCAGCAGCCAAGAGGAAATCGTTCTAGCGGGGGGGTGGACCCAGTACTTC,CTSSQEEIVLAGGWTQYF
TRBJ2-4,TRBD1,TRBV30,few,TGTGCCTGGAGAGCAGGGGGCGTTGTCAAAAACATTCAGTACTTC,CAWRAGGVVKNIQYF
TRBJ2-1,TRBD2,TRBV30,-,TGTGCCTGGAGTGAGGGACTAGCGGGGGGGCCTAACAATGAGCAGTTCTTC,CAWSEGLAGGPNNEQFF
TRBJ1-1,-,TRBV6-1,-,TGTGCCAGCAGTGAAATGGGGGGCAGCTCGACTGAAGCTTTCTTT,CASSEMGGSSTEAFF
TRBJ2-6,-,TRBV4-3,few,TGCGCCAGCAGCCAAGTTTCCGGGGGCGGCGGGGCCAACGTCCTGACTTTC,CASSQVSGGGGANVLTF
TRBJ1-2,TRBD1,TRBV30,-,TGTGCTCTAACATTACAGGGGGCAGGTGGCTACACCTTC,CALTLQGAGGYTF
TRBJ1-2,-,TRBV24-1,-,TGTGCCACCAGTGAGGACAGCTTCTATGGCTACACCTTC,CATSEDSFYGYTF
TRBJ1-2,TRBD1,TRBV5-8,-,TGTGCCAGCAGCGCCGGGACAGGGGCCGGCTATGGCTACACCTTC,CASSAGTGAGYGYTF
TRBJ2-7,TRBD1,TRBV12-3/TRBV12-4,-,TGTGCCAGCAGTTCCGGGACAGGCTACGAGCAGTACTTC,CASSSGTGYEQYF
TRBJ2-7,-,TRBV29-1,-,TGCAGCGTTGGGGGACCGGTCGAGCAGTACTTC,CSVGGPVEQYF
TRBJ2-2,-,TRBV7-9,-,TGTGCCAGCACCCGGGACATCGCGAACACCGGGGAGCTGTTTTTT,CASTRDIANTGELFF
TRBJ2-3,TRBD2,TRBV5-1,-,TGCGCCAGCAGCTTGGCCCGGCGGGGGGAGCAGTATTTT,CASSLARRGEQYF
TRBJ1-3,-,TRBV28,once,TGTGCCAGCAGCAAAGGGGGGGGCTACAGCTCTGGAAACACCATATATTTT,CASSKGGGYSSGNTIYF
TRBJ2-1,-,TRBV28,few,TGTGCCAGCAGCCCAGCGGGTTGGGCGGGCAATGAGCAGTTCTTC,CASSPAGWAGNEQFF
TRBJ1-1,TRBD1,TRBV30,-,TGTGCCTGGAGCAACCTTCGGAGGGGGCTTAATGAAGCTTTCTTT,CAWSNLRRGLNEAFF
TRBJ2-1,-,TRBV3-1/TRBV3-2,-,TGTGCCAGCAGCCGCAGTCTTGAGCAGTTCTTC,CASSRSLEQFF
TRBJ1-6,-,TRBV18,-,TGTGCCAGCTCACCCGCTCAGGGGACCAATTCACCCCTCCACTTT,CASSPAQGTNSPLHF
TRBJ2-5,-,TRBV11-2,-,TGTGCCAGCAGCTTGCAGGACTCAATATACCAAGAGACCCAGTACTTC,CASSLQDSIYQETQYF
TRBJ1-1,TRBD1,TRBV5-6,once,TGTGCCAGCAGCGGGGACAGCCGAGAAGCTTTCTTT,CASSGDSREAFF
TRBJ2-3,-,TRBV27,-,TGTGCCAGCAGTTTAAAAGTAACTGTAGGAACGCAGTATTTT,CASSLKVTVGTQYF
TRBJ2-7,-,TRBV3-1/TRBV3-2,-,TGTGCCAGCAGCCAAGATATCCTAGCGGAGCAGTACTTC,CASSQDILAEQYF
TRBJ2-7,-,TRBV3-1/TRBV3-2,few,TGTGCCAGCAGCCAGGGCCTAGCGACCTACGAGCAGTACTTC,CASSQGLATYEQYF
TRBJ2-1,-,TRBV24-1,-,TGTGCCACCAGTGATAGACCGGGGGAGCAGTTCTTC,CATSDRPGEQFF
TRBJ1-3,-,TRBV19,-,TGTGCCAGTCAAACCCACAAGGGGAACTCTGGAAACACCATATATTTT,CASQTHKGNSGNTIYF
TRBJ1-5,-,TRBV7-8,-,TGTGCCAGCAGCTCTAGGACCGGACAGCCCCAGCATTTT,CASSSRTGQPQHF
TRBJ2-3,-,TRBV3-1/TRBV3-2,-,TGTGCCAGCAGCCAGGCGACTAGTTCAGATACGCAGTATTTT,CASSQATSSDTQYF
TRBJ1-1,-,TRBV18,-,TGTGCCAGCTCACCCCGGGCCAGTCCTATGAACACTGAAGCTTTCTTT,CASSPRASPMNTEAFF
TRBJ1-4,-,TRBV6-5,-,TGTGCCAGCAGTTACTCGGCGGGGAATGAAAAACTGTTTTTT,CASSYSAGNEKLFF
TRBJ2-7,TRBD1,TRBV7-2,-,TGTGCCAGCAGCTTCCTTGGACAGGGGGCTAGAACCTACGAGCAGTACTTC,CASSFLGQGARTYEQYF
TRBJ2-7,-,TRBV13,-,TGTGCCAGCAGTGAGGTCGGCGAGCAGTACTTC,CASSEVGEQYF
TRBJ1-6,TRBD1,TRBV7-2,few,TGTGCCAGCAGCTCCAGGACAGGCGCAAATTCACCCCTCCACTTT,CASSSRTGANSPLHF
TRBJ1-6,-,TRBV30,-,TGTGCCTGGAGCCGAGACAGGATTACACCCCTCCACTTT,CAWSRDRITPLHF
TRBJ2-1,TRBD2,TRBV18,few,TGTGCCAGCAGCGGGAGGACATCCTACAATGAGCAGTTCTTC,CASSGRTSYNEQFF
TRBJ2-7,TRBD1,TRBV5-6,-,TGTGCCAGCGCGACCGGACTGGGACAGGGGAAATTCTACGAGCAGTACTTC,CASATGLGQGKFYEQYF
TRBJ2-1,-,TRBV4-1,-,TGCGCCAGCAGCCAAGAAGAAGGCTTTGGTGAGCAGTTCTTC,CASSQEEGFGEQFF
TRBJ2-2,-,TRBV9,-,TGTGCCAGCAGCCCAGGCGGAAACACCGGGGAGCTGTTTTTT,CASSPGGNTGELFF
TRBJ1-4,-,TRBV6-2/TRBV6-3,-,TGTGCCAGCAGTTACTCAGGAACACCCGATGAAAAACTGTTTTTT,CASSYSGTPDEKLFF
TRBJ2-5,-,TRBV12-3/TRBV12-4,-,TGTGCCAGCAGCCCCGACATTGCCAAGACCCAGTACTTC,CASSPDIAKTQYF
TRBJ1-5,TRBD1,TRBV19,-,TGTGCCAGTTTTGGACAGGGGGGAAGCCAGCCCCAGCATTTT,CASFGQGGSQPQHF
TRBJ2-2,TRBD1,TRBV6-2/TRBV6-3,once,TGTGCCGGCAGTAACTCCGGGACAGGGGGGACCGGGGAGCTGTTTTTT,CAGSNSGTGGTGELFF
TRBJ2-1,-,TRBV6-6,-,TGTGCCAGCAGTTACCCGAGGGCCCTCTTCAATGAGCAGTTCTTC,CASSYPRALFNEQFF
TRBJ2-5,TRBD1,TRBV20-1,-,TGCAGTGCAAGTCCGCGGGACAGGGGGCTGGAGACCCAGTACTTC,CSASPRDRGLETQYF
TRBJ1-3,-,TRBV6-2/TRBV6-3,-,TGTGCCAGCAGCCATGAGGGAGGCGGACCGAAGTCTGGAAACACCATATATTTT,CASSHEGGGPKSGNTIYF
TRBJ2-5,-,TRBV12-5,-,TGTGCTAGTGGTTTGATTGCCAGAGAGACCCAGTACTTC,CASGLIARETQYF
TRBJ2-7,TRBD2,TRBV6-2/TRBV6-3,-,TGTGCCAGCAGTCTAAGCGGGAGCCACGAGCAGTACTTC,CASSLSGSHEQYF
TRBJ1-2,-,TRBV4-1,-,TGCGCCAGCAGACTGCTAGGGGAGGTAGCAGGAGGCTACACCTTC,CASRLLGEVAGGYTF
TRBJ1-2,-,TRBV7-8,-,TGTGCCAGCAGCTTAGGACAGGCCGACTATGGCTACACCTTC,CASSLGQADYGYTF
TRBJ2-5,-,TRBV11-3,-,TGTGCCAGCAGCTTTAGGGGACTGGGAGAGACCCAGTACTTC,CASSFRGLGETQYF
TRBJ2-7,-,TRBV5-5,-,TGTGCCAGCAGCACCCAGGGGACACCGGGGGACGAGCAGTACTTC,CASSTQGTPGDEQYF
TRBJ2-6,-,TRBV14,-,TGTGCCAGCAGCGTTAGGTCCCCTGGGGCCAACGTCCTGACTTTC,CASSVRSPGANVLTF
TRBJ2-7,TRBD1,TRBV3-1/TRBV3-2,-,TGTGCCAGCAGCCCAACAGGGGGGATGCGTTACGAGCAGTACTTC,CASSPTGGMRYEQYF
TRBJ1-3,TRBD1,TRBV10-3,-,TGTGCCATGGGGACAGGACAAGAAAACACCATATATTTT,CAMGTGQENTIYF
TRBJ1-5,TRBD1,TRBV6-5,few,TGTGCCAGCAGTCCCGACAGGGTCGGCAATCAGCCCCAGCATTTT,CASSPDRVGNQPQHF
TRBJ2-1,-,TRBV19,-,TGTGCCAGTAGTGCTTTAAGGGGGATCTCCTACAATGAGCAGTTCTTC,CASSALRGISYNEQFF
TRBJ2-7,-,TRBV6-6,-,TGTGCCAGCAGCTACAGGGACCCACCCTCCTACGAGCAGTACTTC,CASSYRDPPSYEQYF
TRBJ2-7,TRBD1,TRBV14,-,TGTGCCAGCAGCCACAGGGGACAGGGGAACGAGCAGTACTTC,CASSHRGQGNEQYF
TRBJ2-3,-,TRBV7-7,-,TGTGCTAGCAGTTCAGGAGGGCCAGATACGCAGTATTTT,CASSSGGPDTQYF